The clone carrying this T cell receptor (beta chain) was observed at least ten times. Antigen specificity is unknown. The sample belongs to a study of early T cells in non-severe SARS-CoV-2 infection. Across the whole study: Sequenced material consisted of bulk RNA (from unsorted whole blood), and chains were unpaired. Study observations and caveats: The matching step, a VDJdb search, favored anti-spike CD8 responses and missed private and CD4 specificities.

Unique molecular identifier tags were affixed to discrete cDNA molecules. TCRdb reprocessed the 5' RACE reads via MiXCR and lists one record per CDR3 protein. This table has around 19,000 distinct CDR3 sequences, about 4.3% appearing once. Germline V lookup: CDR1 MNHNY, CDR2 SVGAGI (reference sequence). V was clipped by 9 bases and J by 1 base, with 27 bases between them. CDR3 length equals 18 residues. The TCR sequence derives from an adult who was a healthcare worker with PCR-confirmed SARS-CoV-2 infection or an uninfected control (not recorded which). The chain joins TRBV6-6 to TRBJ1-1, with D possibly TRBD1 on 5 matching bases. Sample: whole blood. The CDR3 sequence: CASKYGAIGGTRNTEAFF. In DNA, the CDR3 is TGTGCCAGTAAATATGGGGCGATTGGGGGGACCCGGAACACTGAAGCTTTCTTT.